A single T cell receptor (beta chain) is shown here with its context. These data belong to a study of blood T cell repertoires in COVID-19. Sequencing used immunoSEQ multiplex PCR; TCRdb keeps in-frame clones, though not all of them. The data show just under 150,000 clones, about 85% seen once. The origin of this receptor is a human donor with acute or convalescent COVID-19. The donor label of this sample is uncertain. The sample was peripheral blood.

The CDR3 here is CASSPTGTGYGYTF. CDR3 DNA sequence: TGTGCCAGCAGCCCAACGGGGACTGGGTATGGCTACACCTTC. V usage is TRBV6-2 or TRBV6-3 and J usage is TRBJ1-2; tentative D call: TRBD1 (5 bases). The germline V gene has CDR1 MNHEY and CDR2 SVGEGT. This CDR3 has 14 amino acids. Trimming stripped 6 bases from V and 5 bases from J, with 16 bases between.